The 8 T cell receptor beta chains below come from one sample, sequenced in a study of tumor and adjacent non-tumor tissue in lung cancer. A modified ARM-PCR protocol with three rounds of nested PCR amplified TCRbeta. TCRdb re-derived calls from the multiplex PCR reads in MiXCR, one entry per CDR3 protein. The sample includes roughly 67,000 distinct CDR3 sequences, about 60% of them seen just once. The template was RNA from unsorted bulk tissue. Sequencing was done on a sample of lung tumor tissue. Receptors originate from a man aged 45-60 years with non-small cell lung cancer.

The chain couples TRBV15 to TRBJ2-4, with D possibly matching TRBD2 (7 bases). V lost 4 bases to trimming and J lost 6 bases, with 10 bases between them. The CDR3 loop spans 13 amino acids. Germline CDR1 is LNHNV and CDR2 is YYDKDF (reference sequence). The CDR3 DNA sequence: TGTGCCACCAGCACAAGGGGGGGAAACATTCAGTACTTC. Its translation: CATSTRGGNIQYF.

This clonotype has just a few counts. At one end, the junction sequence differs from germline, possibly due to a read error. This chain links TRBV11-1 with TRBJ1-1; tentative D call: TRBD1 (6 bases). The CDR3 length is 13 residues. Germline CDR1 SGHAT, CDR2 FQDESV (reference sequence). Here the CDR3 DNA reads TGTGCCAGCAGCACCGGGACAAGGGATGAAACTTTCTTT. Amino acids: CASSTGTRDETFF.

Concerning this clonotype itself: Germline is not matched at one junction end, which may reflect a read error. The chain combines TRBV6-5 with TRBJ2-5, with D possibly matching TRBD1 (6 bases). The CDR3 has 14 amino acids. CDR1 and CDR2 from the germline V gene are MNHEY and SVGAGI. The CDR3 nucleotides are TGTGCCAGCAGTCAACAGGGTTCTGGAGAGACGCAGTACTTC. Translating it yields CASSQQGSGETQYF.

Remarks on this clonotype: This may be a read error, as it is one base from a much larger clone. This rearrangement joins TRBV6-1 to TRBJ1-6, with 8 bases that match TRBD1. The CDR3 contains 13 residues. The germline V gene has CDR1 MNHNS and CDR2 SASEGT. Trimming cost V 8 bases and J 7 bases; bases outside gene matches: 4. As DNA, the CDR3 is TGTGCCAGCGAGGACAGGGACAATTCACCCCTCCACTTT. Protein sequence: CASEDRDNSPLHF.

In this sample, this clonotype turned up many times. Relative to the germline gene, one junction end is altered; a read error may explain this. The V and J genes are TRBV11-1 and TRBJ1-6; a possible D gene is TRBD1 (5 bases). Per the germline V gene, CDR1 is SGHAT and CDR2 is FQDESV (reference sequence). This CDR3 contains 14 residues. CDR3 sequence (DNA): TGTGCCTGCAGCTCCAGGGTAAGCAATTCACCCCTCCACTTT. It encodes CACSSRVSNSPLHF.

Note on this clonotype: This sequence may be a read error, since a much larger clone differs from it by one base. The chain joins TRBV6-1 to TRBJ2-5; 8 nucleotides match TRBD2. The CDR3 consists of 16 residues. V trimming: 6 bases; J trimming: 1 base; junction bases outside the gene matches: 10. CDR1 and CDR2 from the germline V gene are MNHNS and SASEGT. The CDR3, as DNA: TGTGCCAGCAGCCTCGGGACTAGAGGTGCCCAAGAGACCCAGTACTTC. This sequence encodes CASSLGTRGAQETQYF.

This clonotype was seen ten or more times. J is TRBJ2-7 and V is TRBV4-1, with D tentatively TRBD1 (6 bases). The germline V gene encodes CDR1 MGHRA and CDR2 YSYEKL. The V and J ends lost 0 bases and 0 bases respectively, with 27 bases between them. This CDR3 is 21 amino acids long. Here the CDR3 DNA reads TGCGCCAGCAGCCAAGATCCATCCCTTCGAGATTACAGGGTATCCTCCTACGAGCAGTACTTC. Protein sequence: CASSQDPSLRDYRVSSYEQYF.

This clonotype has a handful of counts. Given a much more abundant clone one base away, this may be a read error. This sequence joins TRBV4-1 and TRBJ2-1, with D possibly being TRBD2 (5 bases). The CDR3 spans 15 residues. The germline gives CDR1 MGHRA, CDR2 YSYEKL. CDR3 DNA sequence: TGCGCCAGCAGCCCCCCCTATGAGCGGAACAATGGGCAGTTCTTC. Translating it yields CASSPPYERNNGQFF.